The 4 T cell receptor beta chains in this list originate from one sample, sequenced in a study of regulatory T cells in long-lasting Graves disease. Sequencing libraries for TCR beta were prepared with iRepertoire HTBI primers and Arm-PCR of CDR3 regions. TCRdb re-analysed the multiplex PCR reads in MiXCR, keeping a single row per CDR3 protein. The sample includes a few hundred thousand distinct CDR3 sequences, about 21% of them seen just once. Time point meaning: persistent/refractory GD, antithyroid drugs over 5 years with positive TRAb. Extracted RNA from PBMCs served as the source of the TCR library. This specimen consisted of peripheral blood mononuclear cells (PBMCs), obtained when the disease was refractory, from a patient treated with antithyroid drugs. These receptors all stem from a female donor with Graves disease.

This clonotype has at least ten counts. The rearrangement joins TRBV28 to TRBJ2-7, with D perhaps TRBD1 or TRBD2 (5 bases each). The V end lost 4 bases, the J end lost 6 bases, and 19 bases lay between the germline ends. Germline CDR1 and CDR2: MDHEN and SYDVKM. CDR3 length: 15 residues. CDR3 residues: CASSSAGTQVGEQYF. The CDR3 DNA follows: TGTGCCAGCAGTTCCGCCGGGACCCAAGTCGGCGAGCAGTACTTC. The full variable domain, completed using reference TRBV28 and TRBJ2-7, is DVKVTQSSRYLVKRTGEKVFLECVQDMDHENMFWYRQDPGLGLRLIYFSYDVKMKEKGDIPEGYSVSREKKERFSLILESASTNQTSMYLCASSSAGTQVGEQYFGPGTRLTVT.

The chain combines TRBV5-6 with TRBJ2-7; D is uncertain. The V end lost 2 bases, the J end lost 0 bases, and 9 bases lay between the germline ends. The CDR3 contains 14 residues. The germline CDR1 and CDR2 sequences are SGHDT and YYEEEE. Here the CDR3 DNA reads TGTGCCAGCAGCTTTAACCCATCCTCCTACGAGCAGTACTTC. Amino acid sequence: CASSFNPSSYEQYF.

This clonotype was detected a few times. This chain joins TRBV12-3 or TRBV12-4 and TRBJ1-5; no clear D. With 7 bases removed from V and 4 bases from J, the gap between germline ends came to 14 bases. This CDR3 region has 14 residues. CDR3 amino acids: CASNLRGRNQPQHF. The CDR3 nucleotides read TGTGCCAGCAACCTCCGAGGCAGGAATCAGCCCCAGCATTTT.

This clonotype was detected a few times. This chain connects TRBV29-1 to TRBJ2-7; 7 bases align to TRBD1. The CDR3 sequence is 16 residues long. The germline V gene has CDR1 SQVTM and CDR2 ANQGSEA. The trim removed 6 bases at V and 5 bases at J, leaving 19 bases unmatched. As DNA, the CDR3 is TGCAGCGTGGAGAGCTGGTTAGAGGGGGCGCTTCACGAGCAGTACTTC. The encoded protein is CSVESWLEGALHEQYF.